This entry lists 8 T cell receptor beta chains sequenced from one sample in a study of identifying expanded T cells in peripheral blood. Using immunoSEQ multiplex PCR, the repertoire was profiled, and TCRdb retains in-frame clones only, with some absent. The sample records approximately 100,000 clones, more than 85% being singletons. Material for sequencing was blood. These receptors were taken from a person aged 18 to 69 in good health.

The CDR3 loop reads CASRYSGTRLGVYEQYF. In DNA, the CDR3 is TGTGCCAGCCGATACTCCGGGACTCGTCTGGGGGTCTACGAGCAGTACTTC. The chain has TRBV27 and TRBJ2-7, with a tentative D call TRBD2 (6 bases). The CDR3 sequence is 17 residues long. V was clipped by 8 bases and J by 3 bases, with 26 bases between them. Germline V gene lookup returns CDR1 MNHEY and CDR2 SMNVEV (reference sequence).

This chain connects TRBV6-1 to TRBJ1-5; D unresolved. Germline lookup yields CDR1 MNHNS and CDR2 SASEGT. V dropped 1 base and J dropped 3 bases, with 7 bases sitting between them. CDR3 size: 14 residues. As DNA, the CDR3 is TGTGCCAGCAGTGAAGGTAACTTCAATCAGCCCCAGCATTTT. This sequence encodes CASSEGNFNQPQHF.

V gene TRBV27 combines with J gene TRBJ2-7; a possible D gene is TRBD1 (6 bases). The ends were cut back, 3 bases at V and 3 bases at J, with 18 bases in the middle. The V gene's germline CDR1 is MNHEY and CDR2 SMNVEV (reference sequence). The length of the CDR3 is 16 residues. The CDR3 is CASSFSYRVSLYEQYF. The CDR3 region has the DNA TGTGCCAGCAGTTTCTCCTACAGGGTGAGTCTCTACGAGCAGTACTTC.

This chain links TRBV6-1 with TRBJ1-1; no firm D call. The CDR3 runs to 15 residues. The V end lost 5 bases, the J end lost 0 bases, and 13 bases lay between the germline ends. The germline CDR1 and CDR2 sequences are MNHNS and SASEGT. CDR3 in DNA: TGTGCCAGCAGTACCGGGCCCTGGATGAACACTGAAGCTTTCTTT. As protein: CASSTGPWMNTEAFF.

The V and J genes are TRBV7-9 and TRBJ2-3; TRBD1 is a possible D gene (6 bases). Germline V gene data show CDR1 as SEHNR and CDR2 as FQNEAQ (reference sequence). V was cut by 4 bases and J by 4 bases, with 12 bases left in between. CDR3 length: 14 residues. The CDR3 loop reads CASSSEGESDTQYF. The CDR3 bases are TGTGCCAGCAGCTCAGAGGGGGAATCAGATACGCAGTATTTT.

Points on this clone: One junction end disagrees with the germline gene, perhaps due to a read error. This chain connects TRBV5-6 to TRBJ2-7; possibly TRBD1 for D (6 bases). CDR1 and CDR2 (germline): SGHDT, YYEEEE. The length of the CDR3 is 13 residues. CDR3 nucleotide sequence: TGTGCCAGCAGCTTATTACAGGGTGCTCTCCGAGACTTC. Translated: CASSLLQGALRDF.

The V gene is TRBV25-1, the J gene TRBJ2-5, with TRBD1 matching over 9 bases. CDR3 size: 14 residues. Trimming at V came to 4 bases and at J to 5 bases, leaving 5 bases not matched to a gene. CDR1 MGHDK and CDR2 SYGVNS come from the germline V gene. This CDR3 is CASSVWGQGETQYF. The CDR3 nucleotides are TGTGCCAGCAGTGTTTGGGGACAGGGTGAGACCCAGTACTTC.

J is TRBJ2-5 and V is TRBV6-1; perhaps TRBD1 as D (6 bases). V was clipped by 4 bases and J by 4 bases, with 22 bases between them. The CDR3 length is 17 residues. Germline loops: CDR1 MNHNS, CDR2 SASEGT. For the CDR3, the DNA is TGTGCCAGCAGTGCCCCGCCCGTCAGGGGATCTAGAGAGACCCAGTACTTC. Translation gives CASSAPPVRGSRETQYF.